This T cell receptor (beta chain) was sequenced in a study of T cells after yellow fever vaccination. TCRdb independently ran MiXCR on the 5' RACE reads; one entry per CDR3 protein. This table holds about 74,000 distinct CDR3 sequences, around 7% found once. Germline CDR1 MDHEN, CDR2 SYDVKM. V was pared by 4 bases and J by 4 bases, with 13 bases between. The CDR3 runs to 14 residues. This clonotype turned up a few times. Its antigen is unknown. Notes on the study in general: Clones from primary vaccination mostly reappeared after the booster (96% CD4, just over 85% CD8).

This TCR was recovered from a man aged 18 to 29 who received the YFV17D yellow fever vaccine. The chain employs TRBV28 and TRBJ2-5; no clear D. The specimen comprised CD8+ T cells sorted from PBMCs, sampled around 5 days after the first yellow fever vaccination. The CDR3 DNA sequence: TGTGCCAGCAGTTCGCCAAAGGACGGAGAGACCCAGTACTTC. Encoded protein: CASSSPKDGETQYF.